The next 4 T cell receptor beta chains were all read from a single sample in a study of shared clonotypes between healthy human individuals. Assay used: immunoSEQ multiplex PCR; TCRdb lists only in-frame clones, some missing. Here the sample spans 450,000 to 500,000 clones, roughly 80% being singletons. Sequenced: PBMCs. The receptors were gathered from a woman aged 40-49 years in good health. Some clones in this sample may be carry-over from other donors' samples.

The CDR3 sequence: CASSLGLRNQPQHF. CDR3 in DNA: TGTGCCAGCAGCTTGGGACTCCGCAATCAGCCCCAGCATTTT. The V call is TRBV7-2, the J call TRBJ1-5; D may be TRBD1 (5 bases). The CDR3 extends over 14 amino acids. V shed 3 bases and J shed 2 bases, with 8 bases lying between them. Germline V CDR1 and CDR2: SGHTA, FQGNSA.

The rearrangement uses TRBV6-1 and TRBJ2-6; D ambiguous. The CDR3 consists of 13 residues. Trimming took 8 bases from V and 2 from J, leaving 7 bases between them. Germline V lookup: CDR1 MNHNS, CDR2 SASEGT. This chain's CDR3 is CASHQAGANVLTF. The CDR3 nucleotides are TGTGCCAGCCACCAGGCTGGGGCCAACGTCCTGACTTTC.

This chain joins TRBV6-1 and TRBJ1-1; D is ambiguous. V gave up 7 bases and J gave up 1 base, with 10 bases separating them. Germline V lookup: CDR1 MNHNS, CDR2 SASEGT. There are 13 residues in the CDR3. The CDR3 region is CASNDRQNTEAFF. Here the CDR3 DNA reads TGTGCCAGCAATGACCGACAGAACACTGAAGCTTTCTTT.

The V gene is TRBV27, the J gene TRBJ1-5; D uncertain. V was cut by 5 bases and J by 3 bases, with 14 bases left in between. Germline lookup yields CDR1 MNHEY and CDR2 SMNVEV (reference sequence). The CDR3 extends over 15 amino acids. The CDR3 protein is CASSPVRFPNQPQHF. In DNA, the CDR3 is TGTGCCAGCAGTCCTGTCCGGTTCCCCAATCAGCCCCAGCATTTT.